The 9 T cell receptor beta chains below were found in one sample sequenced in a study of post-analysis software for immune sequencing data. Study results and limitations: Among several TRBV segments more frequent in patients than controls were TRBV5-6, TRBV5-1 and TRBV20-1.

Their target antigens are unknown. The TCR beta cDNA libraries contained unique molecular identifiers. In TCRdb, the PCR reads were re-called with MiXCR into one record per CDR3 protein. The sample yields about 820,000 distinct CDR3 sequences, 53% seen once. The specimen sequenced was blood. Source of these receptors: a girl aged 10-17 years with multiple sclerosis.

Only a few counts were recorded for this clonotype. This chain links TRBV15 with TRBJ2-4, with 9 bases aligning to TRBD2. V dropped 0 bases and J dropped 0; count of bases not matched to a gene: 9. The CDR3 has 19 residues. The germline V gene has CDR1 LNHNV and CDR2 YYDKDF (reference sequence). CDR3 nucleotide sequence: TGTGCCACCAGCAGAGATGGGCGGGAGGGCAGCTTAGCCAAAAACATTCAGTACTTC. Protein product: CATSRDGREGSLAKNIQYF.

The V call is TRBV6-1, the J call TRBJ2-3, with D possibly TRBD2 on 6 matching bases. Per the germline V gene, CDR1 is MNHNS and CDR2 is SASEGT. This CDR3 comprises 18 residues. V was pared by 3 bases and J by 0 bases, with 19 bases between. The CDR3 spells CASSEAWDFRGSTDTQYF. CDR3 nucleotide sequence: TGTGCCAGCAGTGAGGCCTGGGACTTTCGGGGGAGCACAGATACGCAGTATTTT.

The chain uses TRBV12-3 or TRBV12-4 and TRBJ1-2; D is unresolved. Deletions cut 2 bases from V and 5 bases from J, with 12 bases between. There are 14 residues in the CDR3. The CDR3 spells CASSLNPGLYGYTF. CDR3 coding DNA: TGTGCCAGCAGTTTAAACCCCGGACTTTATGGCTACACCTTC.

The rearrangement links TRBV10-3 to TRBJ2-3; 11 bases agree with TRBD2. The V gene's germline CDR1 is ENHRY and CDR2 SYGVKD. CDR3 size: 16 residues. J gave up 9 bases and V 2 bases, and 10 bases lay outside the gene matches. The CDR3 is CAISEVSGGGISTQYF. For the CDR3, the DNA is TGTGCCATCAGTGAGGTTAGCGGGGGGGGAATATCGACGCAGTATTTT.

The chain combines TRBV5-1 with TRBJ2-1; TRBD1 matches 8 bases. The CDR3 runs 16 residues. The junction had 11 bases not matched to a gene; V was cut back by 1 base and J by 8 bases. Per germline, CDR1 SGHRS and CDR2 YFSETQ. CDR3 sequence reads: CASSLFSVTGADEQFF. The CDR3 DNA follows: TGCGCCAGCAGCTTGTTCTCCGTGACAGGGGCCGATGAGCAGTTCTTC.

The V and J genes are TRBV24-1 and TRBJ2-3, with a possible D match to TRBD2 (5 bases). This CDR3 is built from 14 residues. CDR1 is KGHDR, CDR2 SFDVKD, per germline. V dropped 6 bases and J dropped 4 bases, with 13 bases sitting between them. The CDR3 coding sequence is TGTGCCACCAGTATCGGGAAGACATCAGATACGCAGTATTTT. Residues: CATSIGKTSDTQYF.

This clonotype was picked up a small number of times. The chain uses TRBV20-1 and TRBJ2-4; 9 bases agree with TRBD1. The CDR3 extends over 13 amino acids. The junction had 8 bases not matched to a gene; V was cut back by 7 bases and J by 7 bases. Germline CDR1 and CDR2: DFQATT and SNEGSKA (reference sequence). CDR3 DNA: TGCAGTGGTGTGGGACAGGGATTCAACATTCAGTACTTC. As protein: CSGVGQGFNIQYF.

V usage is TRBV12-3 or TRBV12-4 and J usage is TRBJ2-1, with 7 positions matching TRBD2. The CDR3 contains 15 residues. Germline trimming cut 3 bases from V and 7 bases from J; bases unmatched to any gene: 9. Written as DNA, the CDR3 is TGTGCCAGCAGTTTCACGGGGGAGGGCTCTAATGAGCAGTTCTTC. This encodes CASSFTGEGSNEQFF.

This chain links TRBV25-1 with TRBJ2-7, with D perhaps TRBD1 (6 bases). Germline loops: CDR1 MGHDK, CDR2 SYGVNS. The CDR3 has 13 residues. The V end lost 11 bases, the J end lost 4 bases, and 18 bases lay between the germline ends. CDR3 amino acids: CAAPRTAKYEQYF. The CDR3 coding sequence is TGTGCCGCACCCCGGACAGCTAAGTACGAGCAGTACTTC.